The clone carrying this T cell receptor (beta chain) has only one observation. Its target is not known. These data originate in a study of regulatory T cells in long-lasting Graves disease. The wider study: New Graves' disease cases had less than 3 months of antithyroid drugs. Study-wide results and caveats: Persistent Graves' patients had lower TCR diversity than newly diagnosed ones.

CDR3 length equals 15 residues. V was pared by 8 bases and J by 7 bases, with 12 bases of the junction left unmatched. The germline V gene encodes CDR1 MNHNS and CDR2 SASEGT. The TCR beta library used iRepertoire HTBI primers with Arm-PCR amplification of CDR3. TCRdb re-called the multiplex PCR reads with MiXCR, one entry per CDR3 protein. Of about 440,000 distinct CDR3 sequences detected, around 15% appear once; the ten largest clones hold around 10%. Time point of the sample: newly diagnosed GD, antithyroid drugs for less than 3 months. Extracted PBMC RNA gave rise to the TCR library. These data also featured in a second study, about T cells in Graves' hyperthyroidism and ophthalmopathy. That work states: Carried out on the TCR CDR3, a first-round RT-PCR used the HTBI primer set.

This rearrangement joins TRBV6-1 to TRBJ2-2, with 8 bases matching TRBD1. Here the sequenced sample was peripheral blood mononuclear cells (PBMCs), taken at new diagnosis, from a patient treated with antithyroid drugs. This TCR derives from a woman in her twenties or thirties with Graves disease. CDR3 sequence reads: CASHHGTGYGGELFF. CDR3 coding DNA: TGTGCCAGCCACCATGGGACAGGATATGGCGGGGAGCTGTTTTTT.